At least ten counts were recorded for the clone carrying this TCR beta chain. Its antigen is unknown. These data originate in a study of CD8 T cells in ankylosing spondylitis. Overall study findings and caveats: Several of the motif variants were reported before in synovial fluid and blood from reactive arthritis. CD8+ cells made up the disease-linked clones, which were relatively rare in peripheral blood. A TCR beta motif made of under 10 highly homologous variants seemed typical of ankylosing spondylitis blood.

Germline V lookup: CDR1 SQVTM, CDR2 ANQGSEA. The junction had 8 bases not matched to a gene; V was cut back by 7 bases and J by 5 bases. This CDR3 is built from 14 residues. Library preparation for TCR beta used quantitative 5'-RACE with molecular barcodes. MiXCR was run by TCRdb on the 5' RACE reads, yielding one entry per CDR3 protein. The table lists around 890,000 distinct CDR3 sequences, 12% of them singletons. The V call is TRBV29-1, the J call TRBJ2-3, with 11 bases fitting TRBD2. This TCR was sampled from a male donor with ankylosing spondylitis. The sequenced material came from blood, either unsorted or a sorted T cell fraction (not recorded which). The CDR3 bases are TGCAGCGCAATTACTAGCGGGGGAGGAGATACGCAGTATTTT. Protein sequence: CSAITSGGGDTQYF.